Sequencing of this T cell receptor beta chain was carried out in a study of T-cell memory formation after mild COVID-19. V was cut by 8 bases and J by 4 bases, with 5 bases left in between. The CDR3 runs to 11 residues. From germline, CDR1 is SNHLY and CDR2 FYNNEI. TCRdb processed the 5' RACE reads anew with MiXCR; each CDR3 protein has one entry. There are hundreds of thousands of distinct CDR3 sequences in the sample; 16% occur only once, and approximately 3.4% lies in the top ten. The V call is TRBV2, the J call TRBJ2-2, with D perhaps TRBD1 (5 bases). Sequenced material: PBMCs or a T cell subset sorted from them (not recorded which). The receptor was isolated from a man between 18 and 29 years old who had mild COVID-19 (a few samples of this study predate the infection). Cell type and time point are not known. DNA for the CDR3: TGTGCCAGCCAGGGCACCGGGGAGCTGTTTTTT. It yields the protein CASQGTGELFF.